This T cell receptor (beta chain) originates from a study of OX40 agonist ivuxolimab in advanced cancers. Unmatched junction bases numbered 5, after V lost 5 bases and J lost 8 bases. The germline V gene has CDR1 LNHDA and CDR2 SQIVND (reference sequence). The CDR3 runs to 14 residues. Sequencing used immunoSEQ multiplex PCR; TCRdb keeps in-frame clones, though not all of them. The sample lists over 65,000 clones; about 86% were seen once. The source was CD4+ or CD8+ T cells sorted from blood, collected in a trial of the OX40 agonist ivuxolimab. The sequence was obtained from an adult with an advanced solid tumor such as melanoma, head and neck, liver or kidney cancer. The gene calls are TRBV19 and TRBJ2-1; 11 bases are a match to TRBD2. The CDR3 region is CASSRTSGSDEQFF. DNA of the CDR3: TGTGCCAGTAGTCGGACTAGCGGGTCGGATGAGCAGTTCTTC.